This is a list of T cell receptor beta chains from one sample in a study of T cell responses to AZD1222 COVID-19 vaccine. Using immunoSEQ multiplex PCR, the repertoire was profiled, and TCRdb retains in-frame clones only, with some absent. This sample has 99,000 or so clones, with roughly 82% found just once. The sequenced sample was peripheral blood, obtained on day 0 of AZD1222 vaccination. The receptors shown here come from an adult in good health. Each CDR3 is given with its conserved first and last residue.

V gene,CDR3 protein
TRBV10-3,CAISESNRGSGYTF
TRBV5-1,CASSLGRESHTEAFF
TRBV3-1/TRBV3-2,CASSDYPANTGELFF
TRBV6-2/TRBV6-3,CASSYLRGGSYNEQFF
TRBV5-1,CASSGNTGANNSPLHF
TRBV6-2/TRBV6-3,CASSYPTVSGANVLTF
TRBV18,CASSPTGVLMNTEAFF
TRBV20-1,CSASGPDSGEVGGYTF
TRBV19,CASHERQGASTEAFF
TRBV7-9,CASSLAPGTSIETQYF
TRBV2,CASSVQGHTEAFF
TRBV2,CASSLALGTDTQYF
TRBV13,CASSQRGPGGIDTQYF
TRBV30,CAWSFTGGNQPQHF
TRBV7-9,CASRPGEDGYTF
TRBV27,CASSLSPRRGDYGYTF
TRBV29-1,CSVVGRPDEQYF
TRBV6-5,CASKENEAFF
TRBV7-3,CASSYTGTTSTEAFF
TRBV2,CASSESTDTQYF
TRBV5-1,CASSLETDYEQYF
TRBV5-4,CASSRGRGSNQPQHF
TRBV5-1,CASSLEGQYNEQFF
TRBV7-9,CASSAWDRQETQYF
TRBV25-1,CASWLGTQYF
TRBV6-2/TRBV6-3,CASSNWTSGGKTQYF
TRBV5-1,CASSSQWNTEAFF
TRBV2,CASTYDRVDGYTF
TRBV4-3,CASSQDLAGGPDTQYF
TRBV6-2/TRBV6-3,CASSYSQGWNTQYF
TRBV13,CASSLEGDTQYF
TRBV6-5,CATEERQGYGYEQYF
TRBV18,CASSPGQTLSPLHF
TRBV7-8,CASSLVSGNTEAFF
TRBV20-1,CSARDTPGYTF
TRBV2,CASSELIRTDTQYF
TRBV6-2/TRBV6-3,CASSLTGVKETQYF
TRBV12-3/TRBV12-4,CASTGTGGPEAFF
TRBV27,CASSLWGRGPDNSPLHF
TRBV6-6,CASSPGHYGYTF
TRBV20-1,CSASFGPGSSSGANVLTF
TRBV7-3,CASSRGSSYEQYF
TRBV9,CASSVAGTNSGNTIYF
TRBV12-5,CASGPRGLRGTEAFF
TRBV18,CASSPRQGKDQPQHF
TRBV6-2/TRBV6-3,CASSSYSATNEKLFF
TRBV19,CASSPSLANNEQFF
TRBV5-6,CASSLGIGTDTQYF
TRBV13,CASSLRGRDYGYTF
TRBV11-1,CAISKGSGANVLTF
TRBV5-1,CASSLASNTGELFF